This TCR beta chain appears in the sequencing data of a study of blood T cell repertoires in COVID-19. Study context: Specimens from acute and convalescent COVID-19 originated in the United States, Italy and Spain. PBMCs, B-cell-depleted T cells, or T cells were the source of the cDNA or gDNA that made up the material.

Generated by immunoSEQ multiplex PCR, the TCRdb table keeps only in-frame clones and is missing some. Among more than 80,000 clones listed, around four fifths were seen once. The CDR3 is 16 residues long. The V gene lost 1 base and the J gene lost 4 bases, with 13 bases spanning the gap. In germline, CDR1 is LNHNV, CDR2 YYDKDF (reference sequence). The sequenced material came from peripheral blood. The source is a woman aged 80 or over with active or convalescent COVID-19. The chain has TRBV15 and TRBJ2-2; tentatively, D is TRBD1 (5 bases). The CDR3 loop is CATSRVRGLGTGELFF. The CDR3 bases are TGTGCCACCAGCAGAGTAAGGGGTTTGGGCACCGGGGAGCTGTTTTTT. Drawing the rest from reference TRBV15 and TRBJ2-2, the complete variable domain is DAMVIQNPRYQVTQFGKPVTLSCSQTLNHNVMYWYQQKSSQAPKLLFHYYDKDFNNEADTPDNFQSRRPNTSFCFLDIRSPGLGDTAMYLCATSRVRGLGTGELFFGEGSRLTVL.